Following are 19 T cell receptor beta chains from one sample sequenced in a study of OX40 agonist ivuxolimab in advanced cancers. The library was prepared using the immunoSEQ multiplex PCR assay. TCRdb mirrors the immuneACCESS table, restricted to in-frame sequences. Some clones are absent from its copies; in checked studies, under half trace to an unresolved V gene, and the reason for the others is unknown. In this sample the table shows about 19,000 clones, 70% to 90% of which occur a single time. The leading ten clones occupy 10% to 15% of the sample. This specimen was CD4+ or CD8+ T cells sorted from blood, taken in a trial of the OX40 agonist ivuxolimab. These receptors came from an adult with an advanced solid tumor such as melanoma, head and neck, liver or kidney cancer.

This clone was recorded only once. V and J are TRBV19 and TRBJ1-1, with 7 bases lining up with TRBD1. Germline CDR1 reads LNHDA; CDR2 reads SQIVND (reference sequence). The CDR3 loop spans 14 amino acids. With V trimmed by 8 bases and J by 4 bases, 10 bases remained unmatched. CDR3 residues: CASSLQGMGTEAFF. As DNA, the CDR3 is TGTGCCAGTTCACTACAGGGGATGGGCACTGAAGCTTTCTTT.

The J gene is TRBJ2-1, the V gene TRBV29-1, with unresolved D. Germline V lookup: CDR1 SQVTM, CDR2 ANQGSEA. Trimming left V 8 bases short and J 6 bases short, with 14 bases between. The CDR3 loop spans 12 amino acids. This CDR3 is CSPVGSRNEQFF. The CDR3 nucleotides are TGCAGCCCCGTAGGGTCCCGCAATGAGCAGTTCTTC.

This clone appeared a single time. Written as DNA, the CDR3 is TGTGCCAGCAGCTTAGAAGGTTCTTCGGTCTATGAGCAGTTCTTC. Its translation: CASSLEGSSVYEQFF. The chain joins TRBV7-3 to TRBJ2-1; D not certain. CDR1 is SGHTA and CDR2 is FQGTGA in the germline V gene. The length of the CDR3 is 15 residues. With 2 bases removed from V and 8 bases from J, the gap between germline ends came to 16 bases.

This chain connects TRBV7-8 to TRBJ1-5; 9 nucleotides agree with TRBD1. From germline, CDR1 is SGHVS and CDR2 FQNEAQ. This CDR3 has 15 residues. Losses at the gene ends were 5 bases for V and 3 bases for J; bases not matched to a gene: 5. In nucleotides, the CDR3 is TGTGCCAGCAGCCCCGGGACAGGGCTCAATCAGCCCCAGCATTTT. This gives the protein CASSPGTGLNQPQHF.

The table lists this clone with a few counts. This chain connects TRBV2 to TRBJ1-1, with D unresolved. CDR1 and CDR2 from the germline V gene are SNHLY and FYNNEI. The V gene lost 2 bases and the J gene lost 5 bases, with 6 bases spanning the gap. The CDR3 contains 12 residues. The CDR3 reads CASSELGTEAFF. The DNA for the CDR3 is TGTGCCAGCAGTGAATTGGGTACTGAAGCTTTCTTT.

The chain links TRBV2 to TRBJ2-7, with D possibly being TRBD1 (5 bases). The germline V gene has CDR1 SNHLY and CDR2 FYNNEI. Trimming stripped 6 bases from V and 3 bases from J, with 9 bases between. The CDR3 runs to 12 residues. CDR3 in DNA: TGTGCCAGCAGCCGACAGAACTACGAGCAGTACTTC. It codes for CASSRQNYEQYF.

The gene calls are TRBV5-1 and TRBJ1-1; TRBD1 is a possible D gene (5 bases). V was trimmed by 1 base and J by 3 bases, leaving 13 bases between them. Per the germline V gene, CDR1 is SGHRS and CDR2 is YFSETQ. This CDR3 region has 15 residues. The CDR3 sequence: CASSLTGTKDTEAFF. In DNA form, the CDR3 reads TGCGCCAGCAGCTTGACGGGGACGAAGGACACTGAAGCTTTCTTT.

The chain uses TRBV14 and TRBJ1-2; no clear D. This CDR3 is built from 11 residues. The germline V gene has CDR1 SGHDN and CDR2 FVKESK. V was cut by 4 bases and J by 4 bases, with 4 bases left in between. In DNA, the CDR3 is TGTGCCAGCAGCCTAGGCTATGGCTACACCTTC. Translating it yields CASSLGYGYTF.

The CDR3: CASSFFLAGGPRGHNEQFF. The CDR3, as DNA: TGTGCCAGCAGCTTCTTTCTAGCGGGAGGACCACGGGGCCACAATGAGCAGTTCTTC. This chain connects TRBV7-9 to TRBJ2-1, with TRBD2 matching 11 bases. The J segment lost 5 bases and the V segment lost 3 bases, leaving 15 bases of the junction unmatched. The length of the CDR3 is 19 residues. The germline V gene encodes CDR1 SEHNR and CDR2 FQNEAQ (reference sequence).

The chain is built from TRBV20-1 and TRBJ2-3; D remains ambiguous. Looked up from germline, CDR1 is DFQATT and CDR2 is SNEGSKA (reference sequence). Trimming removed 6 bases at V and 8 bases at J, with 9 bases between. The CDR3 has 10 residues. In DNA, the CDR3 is TGCAGTGCGACCCATCGTACGCAGTATTTT. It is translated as CSATHRTQYF.

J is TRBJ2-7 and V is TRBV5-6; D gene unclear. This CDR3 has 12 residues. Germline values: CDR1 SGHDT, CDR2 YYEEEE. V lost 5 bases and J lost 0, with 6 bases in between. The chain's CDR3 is CASRRASYEQYF. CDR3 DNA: TGTGCCAGCAGACGGGCCTCCTACGAGCAGTACTTC.

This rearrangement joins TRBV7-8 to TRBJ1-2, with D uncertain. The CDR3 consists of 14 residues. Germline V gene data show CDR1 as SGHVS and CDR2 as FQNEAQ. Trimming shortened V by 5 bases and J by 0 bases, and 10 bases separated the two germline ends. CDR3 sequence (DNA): TGTGCCAGCAGCCCCCGAGGGTCTAACTATGGCTACACCTTC. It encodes CASSPRGSNYGYTF.

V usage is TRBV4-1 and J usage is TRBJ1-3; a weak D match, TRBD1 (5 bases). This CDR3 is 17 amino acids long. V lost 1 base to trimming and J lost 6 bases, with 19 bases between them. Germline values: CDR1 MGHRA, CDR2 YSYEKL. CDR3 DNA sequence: TGCGCCAGCAGCCAAGGTGACAGTGGGTCTCTGGCAAACACCATATATTTT. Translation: CASSQGDSGSLANTIYF.

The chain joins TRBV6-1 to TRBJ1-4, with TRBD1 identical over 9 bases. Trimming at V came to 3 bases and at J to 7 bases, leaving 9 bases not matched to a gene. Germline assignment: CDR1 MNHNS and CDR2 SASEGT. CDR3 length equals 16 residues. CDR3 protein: CASSDYRGQVGEKLFF. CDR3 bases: TGTGCCAGCAGTGATTACAGGGGGCAGGTTGGTGAAAAACTGTTTTTT.

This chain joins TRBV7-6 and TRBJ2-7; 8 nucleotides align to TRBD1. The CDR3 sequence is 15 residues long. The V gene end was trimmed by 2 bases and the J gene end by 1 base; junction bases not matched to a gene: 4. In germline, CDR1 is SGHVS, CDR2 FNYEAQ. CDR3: CASSLSGTGSYEQYF. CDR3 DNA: TGTGCCAGCAGCTTATCCGGGACAGGATCCTACGAGCAGTACTTC.

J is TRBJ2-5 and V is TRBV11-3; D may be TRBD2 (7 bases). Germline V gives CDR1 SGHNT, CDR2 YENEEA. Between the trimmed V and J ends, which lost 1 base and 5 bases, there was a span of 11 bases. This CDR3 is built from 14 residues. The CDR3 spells CASSLGGGAETQYF. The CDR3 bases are TGTGCCAGCAGCTTAGGGGGGGGCGCCGAGACCCAGTACTTC.

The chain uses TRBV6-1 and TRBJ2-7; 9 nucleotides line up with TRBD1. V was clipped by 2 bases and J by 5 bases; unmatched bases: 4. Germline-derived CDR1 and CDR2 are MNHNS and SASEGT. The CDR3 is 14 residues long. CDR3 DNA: TGTGCCAGCAGTGAATGGACAGGGGTGGACGAGCAGTACTTC. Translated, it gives CASSEWTGVDEQYF.

The CDR3 bases are TGCGCCAGCAGCCTAGGACAGGGAGACACTGAAGCTTTCTTT. Protein sequence: CASSLGQGDTEAFF. The rearrangement joins TRBV4-1 to TRBJ1-1, with 8 bases identical to TRBD1. Germline values: CDR1 MGHRA, CDR2 YSYEKL. The CDR3 is 14 residues long. The junction had 4 bases not matched to a gene; V was cut back by 4 bases and J by 3 bases.

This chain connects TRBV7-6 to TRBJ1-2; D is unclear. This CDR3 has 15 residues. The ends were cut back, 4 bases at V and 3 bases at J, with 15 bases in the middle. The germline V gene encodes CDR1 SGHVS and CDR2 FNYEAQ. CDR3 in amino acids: CASSSFRVSYYGYTF. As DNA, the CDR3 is TGTGCCAGCAGCTCCTTCAGAGTTTCTTACTATGGCTACACCTTC. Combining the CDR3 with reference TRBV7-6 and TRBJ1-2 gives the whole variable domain GAGVSQSPRYKVTKRGQDVALRCDPISGHVSLYWYRQALGQGPEFLTYFNYEAQQDKSGLPNDRFSAERPEGSISTLTIQRTEQRDSAMYRCASSSFRVSYYGYTFGSGTRLTVV.